This passage covers 15 T cell receptor beta chains from one sample sequenced in a study of blood T cell repertoires in COVID-19. TCRdb's table, derived via immunoSEQ multiplex PCR, lists solely in-frame clones and lacks some. The sample carries 240,000 or so clones, about 84% recorded once. Sequenced sample: PBMCs or T cells enriched from blood (not recorded which). The receptors were sampled from a woman aged 45-65 years who had recovered from COVID-19.

This chain joins TRBV29-1 and TRBJ2-7, with TRBD2 matching 13 bases. CDR3 length: 13 residues. CDR1 is SQVTM and CDR2 is ANQGSEA in the germline V gene. V gave up 4 bases and J gave up 6 bases; unmatched junction bases: 3. This CDR3 is CSVVRLAGGEQYF. The DNA of the CDR3 is TGCAGCGTTGTGCGACTAGCGGGAGGCGAGCAGTACTTC.

This chain joins TRBV9 and TRBJ2-3, with TRBD2 as a possible D gene (6 bases). CDR1 is SGDLS and CDR2 is YYNGEE in the germline V gene. Trimming removed 3 bases from V and 6 bases from J, with 14 bases in between. The CDR3 extends over 14 amino acids. CDR3 in DNA: TGTGCCAGCAGCGATTTGGGCGCGGGGGATACGCAGTATTTT. Encoded protein: CASSDLGAGDTQYF.

The chain joins TRBV15 to TRBJ2-1; TRBD2 aligns across 12 bases. The CDR3 covers 18 residues. Germline values: CDR1 LNHNV, CDR2 YYDKDF (reference sequence). Trimming removed 7 bases from V and 10 bases from J; junction bases left unmatched: 20. The CDR3 reads CATNPSGRAESKPGEQFF. In DNA, the CDR3 is TGTGCCACCAACCCTAGCGGGAGGGCCGAGTCTAAGCCCGGCGAGCAGTTCTTC.

J is TRBJ1-2 and V is TRBV19; 9 nucleotides match TRBD1. J was trimmed by 1 base and V by 7 bases; bases with no gene match: 4. CDR3 length: 14 residues. Germline V gene lookup returns CDR1 LNHDA and CDR2 SQIVND (reference sequence). CDR3 amino acids: CASTDRGYNYGYTF. The CDR3 DNA is TGTGCCAGTACCGACAGGGGGTATAACTATGGCTACACCTTC.

V is TRBV15 and J is TRBJ1-1; D unclear. The CDR3 runs to 12 residues. The V and J ends lost 5 bases and 0 bases respectively, with 4 bases between them. The germline V gene encodes CDR1 LNHNV and CDR2 YYDKDF (reference sequence). CDR3 loop: CATSGLNTEAFF. The CDR3 DNA follows: TGTGCCACCAGCGGCCTGAACACTGAAGCTTTCTTT.

The chain carries TRBV3-1 (or the pseudogene TRBV3-2) and TRBJ2-5; D might be TRBD2 (6 bases). The ends were cut back, 1 base at V and 1 base at J, with 13 bases in the middle. This CDR3 comprises 16 residues. The V gene's germline CDR1 is LGHDT and CDR2 YNNKEL (reference sequence). CDR3: CASSQVTGGPQETQYF. The CDR3 DNA is TGTGCCAGCAGCCAAGTTACCGGGGGACCCCAAGAGACCCAGTACTTC.

This clone has just one count. The chain joins TRBV28 to TRBJ2-1; maybe TRBD2 (6 bases). Germline loops: CDR1 MDHEN, CDR2 SYDVKM. V was cut by 2 bases and J by 7 bases, with 15 bases left in between. This CDR3 contains 15 residues. CDR3 coding DNA: TGTGCCAGCAGTTTACGGGGGAACCCTTGGAATGAGCAGTTCTTC. Translating it yields CASSLRGNPWNEQFF. The full variable domain, completed using reference TRBV28 and TRBJ2-1, is DVKVTQSSRYLVKRTGEKVFLECVQDMDHENMFWYRQDPGLGLRLIYFSYDVKMKEKGDIPEGYSVSREKKERFSLILESASTNQTSMYLCASSLRGNPWNEQFFGPGTRLTVL.

This chain links TRBV5-6 with TRBJ2-1; the match to TRBD2 covers 8 bases. Germline V gene sequence: CDR1 SGHDT, CDR2 YYEEEE. The CDR3 contains 15 residues. Trimming cost V 2 bases and J 8 bases; bases outside gene matches: 9. This CDR3 is CASSFLSGRGDEQFF. The CDR3 nucleotides are TGTGCCAGCAGCTTTCTGAGCGGGAGAGGGGATGAGCAGTTCTTC.

The V and J genes are TRBV6-5 and TRBJ1-1, with TRBD1 matching over 8 bases. This CDR3 has 14 amino acids. J gave up 3 bases and V 6 bases, and 6 bases lay outside the gene matches. CDR1 is MNHEY, CDR2 SVGAGI, per germline. This CDR3 reads CASSSMTGDTEAFF. CDR3 coding DNA: TGTGCCAGCAGCTCCATGACAGGGGACACTGAAGCTTTCTTT.

This chain joins TRBV2 and TRBJ2-3; D possibly corresponds to TRBD1 (6 bases). The length of the CDR3 is 12 residues. Germline lookup yields CDR1 SNHLY and CDR2 FYNNEI. The germline V and J ends were trimmed by 7 bases and 3 bases, with 8 bases remaining between them. CDR3 in DNA: TGTGCCAGCAAACAGGGAACAGATACGCAGTATTTT. This sequence encodes CASKQGTDTQYF.

The chain recombines TRBV18 with TRBJ1-2; D gene unclear. CDR1 and CDR2 (germline): KGHSH, LQKENI. Trimming cost V 2 bases and J 8 bases, with 12 bases left between them. The CDR3 is made up of 13 amino acids. CDR3 DNA: TGTGCCAGCTCACCAGGGTTGGAGGGCGGCTACACCTTC. Translated: CASSPGLEGGYTF.

The chain carries TRBV28 and TRBJ1-1, with a possible D match to TRBD1 (5 bases). V shed 2 bases and J shed 0 bases, with 10 bases lying between them. Germline CDR1 and CDR2: MDHEN and SYDVKM. The CDR3 loop spans 15 amino acids. The CDR3 bases are TGTGCCAGCAGTTTAATAGGGGCCTTGAACACTGAAGCTTTCTTT. This encodes CASSLIGALNTEAFF.

The rearrangement joins TRBV27 to TRBJ2-3; 9 bases are shared with TRBD2. After removal of 6 bases from V and 0 bases from J, the junction contained 1 base not matched to a gene. Per germline, CDR1 MNHEY and CDR2 SMNVEV (reference sequence). The CDR3 covers 14 residues. The CDR3 DNA is TGTGCCAGCAGGCTAGCGGGGAGCACAGATACGCAGTATTTT. It specifies CASRLAGSTDTQYF.

The rearrangement joins TRBV27 to TRBJ2-1, with D possibly matching TRBD2 (6 bases). CDR3 length: 14 amino acids. The ends were cut back, 7 bases at V and 7 bases at J, with 17 bases in the middle. The V gene's germline CDR1 is MNHEY and CDR2 SMNVEV (reference sequence). In DNA form, the CDR3 reads TGTGCCAGCACCCTCGGAGGGTTGTCGAATGAGCAGTTCTTC. Translation gives CASTLGGLSNEQFF.

The genes are TRBV5-4 and TRBJ2-7; D is perhaps TRBD1 (6 bases). The CDR3 has 13 residues. The germline V and J ends were trimmed by 4 bases and 4 bases, with 12 bases remaining between them. CDR1 and CDR2 (germline): SGHNT, YYREEE (reference sequence). The CDR3 protein is CASSTDRSYEQYF. The DNA of the CDR3 is TGTGCCAGCAGCACGGACAGAAGTTACGAGCAGTACTTC.